These 22 T cell receptor beta chains share one sample of origin, sequenced in a study of response to subunit inactivated influenza vaccine. TCRdb re-called the RT-PCR reads with MiXCR, one entry per CDR3 protein. The sample lists hundreds of thousands of distinct CDR3 sequences; 15% to 18% were seen once. Material: PBMCs from blood, obtained roughly 12 days after vaccination. These receptors originate from a man aged 50-59 years who received an inactivated influenza vaccine.

This clonotype was observed a few times. V gene TRBV12-3 or TRBV12-4 combines with J gene TRBJ2-7, with TRBD1 matching over 9 bases. V lost 6 bases to trimming and J lost 4 bases; unmatched junction nucleotides: 10. This CDR3 is built from 15 residues. CDR3 in amino acids: CASSTTGQGSYEQYF. CDR3 bases: TGTGCCAGCAGCACGACGGGACAGGGCTCTTACGAGCAGTACTTC.

On this clonotype: With a much larger clone just one base away, this may be a read error. The rearrangement joins TRBV7-3 to TRBJ1-6, with D uncertain. Germline V CDR1 and CDR2: SGHTA, FQGTGA. This CDR3 has 13 residues. CDR3 protein: CASSLTKESPLNF. The CDR3 bases are TGTGCCAGCAGCTTAACGAAGGAATCACCCCTCAACTTT.

The genes are TRBV4-3 and TRBJ2-3; D might be TRBD1 or TRBD2, each matching 5 bases. V lost 0 bases and J lost 4, with 8 bases in between. The CDR3 has 14 amino acids. Germline assignment: CDR1 LGHNA and CDR2 YSLEER. The CDR3 loop is CASSQDRGPDTQYF. The CDR3 DNA sequence: TGCGCCAGCAGCCAAGATAGGGGACCAGATACGCAGTATTTT.

This clonotype has just a few counts. The V gene is TRBV20-1, the J gene TRBJ2-3; no clear D. The CDR3 is 15 residues long. Germline V lookup: CDR1 DFQATT, CDR2 SNEGSKA (reference sequence). V gave up 3 bases and J gave up 1 base, with 14 bases separating them. CDR3 in amino acids: CSASLHSPRTDTQYF. In nucleotides, the CDR3 is TGCAGTGCTAGTTTACACTCCCCCCGCACAGATACGCAGTATTTT.

This clonotype turned up a few times. CDR3 residues: CSARDHGQGRGNTGELFF. The DNA for the CDR3 is TGCAGTGCTAGAGATCATGGACAGGGTAGGGGCAACACCGGGGAGCTGTTTTTT. The chain links TRBV20-1 to TRBJ2-2; 8 bases line up with TRBD1. This CDR3 has 18 residues. Losses at the gene ends were 0 bases for V and 2 bases for J; bases not matched to a gene: 11. The germline V gene has CDR1 DFQATT and CDR2 SNEGSKA (reference sequence).

This clonotype was seen only a few times. The V gene is TRBV5-1, the J gene TRBJ1-1, with D perhaps matching TRBD1 (5 bases). The V end lost 3 bases, the J end lost 5 bases, and 14 bases lay between the germline ends. Germline-derived CDR1 and CDR2 are SGHRS and YFSETQ. There are 14 residues in the CDR3. For the CDR3, the DNA is TGCGCCAGCAGCTGGGGGACGGAGGGTACTGAAGCTTTCTTT. It codes for CASSWGTEGTEAFF.

This clonotype was seen just once. The chain employs TRBV7-9 and TRBJ2-2, with TRBD1 matching 7 bases. This CDR3 contains 16 residues. The V and J ends lost 4 bases and 4 bases, in that order; junction bases with no gene match: 9. The germline V gene has CDR1 SEHNR and CDR2 FQNEAQ (reference sequence). The CDR3: CASSSSRGRGTGELFF. The CDR3 DNA sequence: TGTGCCAGCAGCTCAAGTAGGGGGCGCGGCACCGGGGAGCTGTTTTTT.

CDR3 region: CASSQLSGVYGYTF. CDR3 nucleotide sequence: TGTGCCAGCAGCCAACTCTCAGGGGTCTATGGCTACACCTTC. The V and J genes are TRBV5-6 and TRBJ1-2, with D perhaps matching TRBD1 (6 bases). Germline CDR1 is SGHDT and CDR2 is YYEEEE. The CDR3 length is 14 residues. The germline V and J ends were trimmed by 4 bases and 4 bases, with 14 bases remaining between them.

The gene calls are TRBV12-3 or TRBV12-4 and TRBJ2-7, with 14 bases lining up with TRBD2. This CDR3 contains 16 residues. With V trimmed by 0 bases and J by 3 bases, 1 base remained unmatched. The DNA for the CDR3 is TGTGCCAGCAGTTTAGCGGGACTAGCGGGGGACTACGAGCAGTACTTC. Translated, it gives CASSLAGLAGDYEQYF.

The genes are TRBV6-2 or TRBV6-3 and TRBJ1-5; D is unclear. CDR1 and CDR2 from the germline V gene are MNHEY and SVGEGT. V lost 7 bases to trimming and J lost 5 bases, with 12 bases between them. The CDR3 has 13 residues. DNA for the CDR3: TGTGCCAGCACCCTTCTCCGGGATCAGCCCCAGCATTTT. Amino acids: CASTLLRDQPQHF.

This clonotype has a handful of counts. The chain is built from TRBV29-1 and TRBJ2-1; D gene ambiguous. The CDR3 runs to 9 residues. In germline, CDR1 is SQVTM, CDR2 ANQGSEA. The CDR3 nucleotides are TGCACTGCTGGTAATGAGCAGTTCTTC. The encoded protein is CTAGNEQFF.

The chain links TRBV20-1 to TRBJ2-2; 8 bases fit TRBD2. CDR3 size: 15 residues. Trimming removed 2 bases from V and 3 bases from J; junction bases left unmatched: 5. CDR1 and CDR2 (germline): DFQATT, SNEGSKA (reference sequence). The CDR3 nucleotides read TGCAGTGCTAGACGGGGGGGCCGGGACACCGGGGAGCTGTTTTTT. Encoded protein: CSARRGGRDTGELFF.

The chain recombines TRBV7-8 with TRBJ1-3; TRBD1 matches at 7 bases. The CDR3 has 16 amino acids. The germline gives CDR1 SGHVS, CDR2 FQNEAQ. V shed 2 bases and J 0 bases; nucleotides not matched to a gene: 4. The CDR3 spells CASSLMGQRSGNTIYF. CDR3 DNA sequence: TGTGCCAGCAGCTTAATGGGACAGCGCTCTGGAAACACCATATATTTT.

V gene TRBV7-9 combines with J gene TRBJ2-5; 8 nucleotides align to TRBD1. The CDR3 covers 14 residues. CDR1 and CDR2 (germline): SEHNR, FQNEAQ (reference sequence). After removal of 3 bases from V and 5 bases from J, the junction contained 5 bases not matched to a gene. CDR3 amino acids: CASSFGQGTETQYF. The CDR3 bases are TGTGCCAGCAGCTTTGGACAGGGCACGGAGACCCAGTACTTC.

This clonotype was detected once. The DNA for the CDR3 is TGTGCCAGCAGCCCAATCGGGTTCTCCTACGAGCAGTACTTC. This gives the protein CASSPIGFSYEQYF. V gene TRBV9 combines with J gene TRBJ2-7; D remains unclear. Trimming removed 4 bases from V and 0 bases from J, with 11 bases in between. The CDR3 consists of 14 residues. Germline V CDR1 and CDR2: SGDLS, YYNGEE.

This clonotype was observed at least ten times. The chain joins TRBV2 to TRBJ1-6, with 7 nucleotides matching TRBD1. V dropped 5 bases and J dropped 1; count of bases not matched to a gene: 2. Germline V lookup: CDR1 SNHLY, CDR2 FYNNEI. The CDR3 extends over 15 amino acids. For the CDR3, the DNA is TGTGCCAGCAGTCAACAGGGGTCCTATAATTCACCCCTCCACTTT. Protein product: CASSQQGSYNSPLHF.

J is TRBJ2-5 and V is TRBV7-9; TRBD1 might be the D (5 bases). This CDR3 is 16 amino acids long. Trimming took 1 base from V and 5 from J, leaving 17 bases between them. Germline V gene data show CDR1 as SEHNR and CDR2 as FQNEAQ (reference sequence). The CDR3 region is CASSLDGRGRRETQYF. CDR3 coding DNA: TGTGCCAGCAGCTTAGATGGAAGGGGCCGCCGGGAGACCCAGTACTTC.

The chain employs TRBV9 and TRBJ2-1; tentative D call: TRBD2 (6 bases). Trimming shortened V by 4 bases and J by 4 bases, and 15 bases separated the two germline ends. The CDR3 is made up of 15 amino acids. Germline V gives CDR1 SGDLS, CDR2 YYNGEE. The CDR3 sequence is CASSRSGTGYNEQFF. CDR3 in DNA: TGTGCCAGCAGCAGATCCGGGACTGGGTACAATGAGCAGTTCTTC.

V is TRBV3-1 and J is TRBJ2-6; D unclear. The CDR3 spans 14 residues. Germline V gene data show CDR1 as LGHDT and CDR2 as YNNKEL (reference sequence). V lost 2 bases and J 2 bases, leaving 4 bases between the germline ends. Here the CDR3 reads CASSQNTGANVLTF. The CDR3 coding sequence is TGTGCCAGCAGCCAAAACACTGGGGCCAACGTCCTGACTTTC.

The chain uses TRBV5-1 and TRBJ1-2, with 7 bases that match TRBD1. Germline V gene lookup returns CDR1 SGHRS and CDR2 YFSETQ. J gave up 7 bases and V 2 bases, and 5 bases lay outside the gene matches. The CDR3 contains 13 residues. CDR3 amino acids: CASSFEGAFGYTF. The DNA of the CDR3 is TGCGCCAGCAGCTTCGAGGGGGCATTTGGCTACACCTTC.

This clonotype was observed many times. The V call is TRBV5-1, the J call TRBJ2-5, with D unclear. The CDR3 spans 15 residues. CDR1 is SGHRS, CDR2 YFSETQ, per germline. The ends were cut back, 0 bases at V and 4 bases at J, with 13 bases in the middle. This CDR3 is CASSLEPDPTETQYF. In nucleotides, the CDR3 is TGCGCCAGCAGCTTGGAGCCAGACCCCACAGAGACCCAGTACTTC.

The rearrangement joins TRBV29-1 to TRBJ2-7, with TRBD1 identical over 8 bases. Germline V gives CDR1 SQVTM, CDR2 ANQGSEA. The ends lost 5 bases at V and 2 bases at J; junction bases unmatched: 5. CDR3 length equals 13 residues. CDR3 protein: CSVSRQGTYEQYF. The CDR3 region has the DNA TGCAGCGTTAGCCGACAGGGGACCTACGAGCAGTACTTC.